The 2 T cell receptor beta chains presented below share a single source sample, sequenced in a study of blood T cell repertoires in COVID-19. Some clones are missing from TCRdb's copy, which holds only in-frame ones; the method was immunoSEQ multiplex PCR. The repertoire has roughly 180,000 clones, approximately 85% of them found once; the top ten carry roughly 9.1%. What was sequenced was PBMCs or T cells enriched from blood (not recorded which). The receptors derive from a young woman who had recovered from COVID-19.

The chain carries TRBV5-1 and TRBJ2-1; no clear D. The CDR3 is 16 residues long. Germline V gene data show CDR1 as SGHRS and CDR2 as YFSETQ. Trimming stripped 0 bases from V and 3 bases from J, with 13 bases between. CDR3 nucleotides: TGCGCCAGCAGCTTGGAATCACGGAGCAGCTACAATGAGCAGTTCTTC. Its translation is CASSLESRSSYNEQFF.

The rearrangement uses TRBV10-1 and TRBJ2-7; 8 bases match TRBD1. Germline CDR1 and CDR2: WNHNN and SYGVQD (reference sequence). This CDR3 is 20 amino acids long. V dropped 5 bases and J dropped 0; count of bases not matched to a gene: 21. The CDR3 here is CASSNVEGQVLLPSSYEQYF. CDR3 in DNA: TGCGCCAGCAGTAATGTGGAGGGACAGGTTTTACTCCCTAGCTCCTACGAGCAGTACTTC.